Listed below are T cell receptor beta chains from one sample, sequenced in a study of T cell changes during pregnancy in multiple sclerosis. The repertoire was sequenced with immunoSEQ multiplex PCR; TCRdb's copy has only in-frame clones and lacks some. This repertoire shows tens of thousands of clones, 80% to 90% found once; its top ten account for roughly 9%. Specimen: CD8+ T cells from peripheral blood mononuclear cells, collected in the first trimester of pregnancy. These receptors were taken from a female donor with multiple sclerosis, enrolled in a pregnancy study. Both conserved end residues are part of each CDR3. D genes are given only for firm matches. Not all rows give a size; the values are once, few, many and, for expanded clones, a class.

j_call v_call d_call clone_size cdr3_aa cdr3_nt
TRBJ1-1 TRBV5-1 TRBD1 NA CASSSGQGGNTEAFF TGCGCCAGCAGCTCGGGACAGGGTGGGAACACTGAAGCTTTCTTT
TRBJ2-1 TRBV6-1 NA once CATGGQYWYNEQFF TGTGCCACCGGGGGGCAGTACTGGTACAATGAGCAGTTCTTC
TRBJ2-7 TRBV14 TRBD1 NA CASSDTGQVPYEQYF TGTGCCAGCAGCGACACGGGACAGGTACCCTACGAGCAGTACTTC
TRBJ1-5 TRBV27 TRBD1 NA CASSTDRDFQPQHF TGTGCCAGCAGTACTGACAGGGATTTTCAGCCCCAGCATTTT
TRBJ2-7 TRBV18 NA NA CASSPPDSRFYEQYF TGTGCCAGCTCACCACCCGATTCTAGATTCTACGAGCAGTACTTC
TRBJ1-2 TRBV2 TRBD1 once CASSETGSGYGYTF TGTGCCAGCAGTGAGACAGGGTCGGGCTATGGCTACACCTTC
TRBJ1-6 TRBV5-8 NA NA CASSLFITGTDNSPLHF TGTGCCAGCAGCTTGTTTATTACGGGAACCGATAATTCACCCCTCCACTTT
TRBJ1-1 TRBV7-9 NA NA CGVGNTEAFF TGTGGGGTGGGCAACACTGAAGCTTTCTTT
TRBJ2-1 TRBV5-6 TRBD2 NA CASSFFTSGTNEQFF TGTGCCAGCAGCTTCTTCACTAGCGGGACCAATGAGCAGTTCTTC
TRBJ2-3 TRBV7-8 TRBD2 once CASSLGFGGGPFGTDTQYF TGTGCCAGCAGCTTAGGGTTCGGGGGGGGACCCTTTGGCACAGATACGCAGTATTTT
TRBJ2-1 TRBV2 TRBD1 NA CASSRTGGYEQFF TGTGCCAGCTCGAGGACAGGGGGCTATGAGCAGTTCTTC
TRBJ2-7 TRBV4-3 NA NA CASSQEAGSYEQYF TGCGCCAGCAGCCAAGAGGCAGGCTCCTACGAGCAGTACTTC
TRBJ2-7 TRBV28 TRBD1 NA CASSSTGGPYEQYF TGTGCCAGCAGCTCGACAGGGGGCCCCTACGAGCAGTACTTC
TRBJ1-2 TRBV27 NA NA CASTMTGGLSRWYGYTF TGTGCCAGCACCATGACAGGCGGTTTATCTAGATGGTATGGCTACACCTTC
TRBJ2-7 TRBV5-5 NA NA CASSLAGVSYEQYF TGTGCCAGCAGCTTGGCAGGGGTTTCCTACGAGCAGTACTTC
TRBJ2-2 TRBV7-9 NA NA CASRRQPGELFF TGTGCCAGCAGGAGACAGCCCGGGGAGCTGTTTTTT
TRBJ2-1 TRBV7-9 NA NA CASSLRGTDEQFF TGTGCCAGCAGCCTCCGCGGGACAGATGAGCAGTTCTTC
TRBJ2-7 TRBV9 NA NA CASSPDLLDEQYF TGTGCCAGCAGCCCCGACCTGCTAGACGAGCAGTACTTC
TRBJ1-3 TRBV7-8 NA NA CASSLSAAASGNTIYF TGTGCCAGCAGCTTATCTGCTGCCGCGTCTGGAAACACCATATATTTT
TRBJ1-1 TRBV2 TRBD1 NA CASSGSGGSTEAFF TGTGCCAGCAGTGGGTCAGGGGGCTCCACTGAAGCTTTCTTT
TRBJ1-2 TRBV4-3 NA NA CASSQDGGTPPPYGYTF TGCGCCAGCAGCCAAGATGGAGGGACCCCACCGCCCTATGGCTACACCTTC
TRBJ2-5 TRBV7-8 NA NA CASSLEGVETQYF TGTGCCAGCAGTTTAGAGGGGGTCGAGACCCAGTACTTC
TRBJ2-7 TRBV6-1 NA many CASSGLGSSYEQYF TGTGCCAGCAGTGGCTTGGGCAGCTCCTACGAGCAGTACTTC
TRBJ2-7 TRBV2 NA NA CASSQKQGRFDEQYF TGTGCCAGCAGTCAGAAACAGGGACGCTTTGACGAGCAGTACTTC
TRBJ2-1 TRBV5-8 TRBD2 NA CASSLIAGGYNEQFF TGTGCCAGCAGCCTAATAGCGGGGGGCTACAATGAGCAGTTCTTC
TRBJ2-2 TRBV29-1 TRBD1 NA CSVEEGQGHTGELFF TGCAGCGTTGAGGAGGGACAGGGTCACACCGGGGAGCTGTTTTTT
TRBJ1-1 TRBV5-1 NA once CASSGRGAEAFF TGCGCCAGCAGCGGCAGGGGAGCTGAAGCTTTCTTT
TRBJ1-1 TRBV11-3 NA NA CASSLVGDTEAFF TGTGCCAGCAGCTTAGTAGGGGACACTGAAGCTTTCTTT
TRBJ2-1 TRBV7-9 TRBD2 NA CASSSGTSGGDEQFF TGTGCCAGCAGCTCGGGGACTAGCGGGGGAGATGAGCAGTTCTTC
TRBJ1-4 TRBV15 TRBD1 NA CATSGGQGASEKLFF TGTGCCACCAGCGGGGGACAGGGGGCAAGTGAAAAACTGTTTTTT
TRBJ2-5 TRBV7-9 TRBD1 NA CAGTAQETQYF TGTGCCGGGACAGCTCAAGAGACCCAGTACTTC
TRBJ1-6 TRBV9 NA NA CASSVEGVLSPLHF TGTGCCAGCAGCGTAGAAGGGGTACTATCACCCCTCCACTTT
TRBJ1-1 TRBV6-5 NA once CASSYSGGTEAFF TGTGCCAGCAGTTACTCGGGGGGTACTGAAGCTTTCTTT
TRBJ1-1 TRBV9 NA many CASTMADQGNTEAFF TGTGCCAGCACGATGGCCGACCAGGGTAACACTGAAGCTTTCTTT
TRBJ2-1 TRBV4-1 TRBD2 NA CASSQEGEGHNWNEQFF TGCGCCAGCAGCCAAGAAGGGGAGGGGCATAACTGGAATGAGCAGTTCTTC
TRBJ1-1 TRBV27 NA NA CASSLSRRTEAFF TGTGCCAGCAGTTTATCCCGGAGGACTGAAGCTTTCTTT
TRBJ2-3 TRBV6-1 TRBD2 few CASSGLAGADTQYF TGTGCCAGCAGTGGACTAGCGGGAGCAGATACGCAGTATTTT
TRBJ2-3 TRBV30 TRBD2 once CACPAGDGADTQYF TGTGCCTGTCCAGCGGGAGACGGCGCAGATACGCAGTATTTT
TRBJ2-3 TRBV7-8 NA NA CASSLGGLALVMYTQYF TGTGCCAGCAGCTTAGGAGGGCTCGCGCTTGTGATGTATACGCAGTATTTT
TRBJ1-2 TRBV6-1 NA medium-sized CASSEEVDGYTF TGTGCCAGCAGTGAGGAGGTGGATGGCTACACCTTC
TRBJ2-7 TRBV6-1 TRBD1 medium-sized CASSDKTGGSYEQYF TGTGCCAGCAGTGATAAGACAGGGGGCTCCTACGAGCAGTACTTC
TRBJ2-1 TRBV7-3 TRBD2 NA CASSLGGGAGNEQFF TGTGCCAGCAGCTTAGGCGGGGGGGCTGGGAATGAGCAGTTCTTC
TRBJ1-2 TRBV30 NA NA CAWSFDGGYGYTF TGTGCCTGGAGTTTCGACGGGGGCTATGGCTACACCTTC
TRBJ2-2 TRBV7-8 TRBD1 NA CASSLWTGANTGELFF TGTGCCAGCAGCCTTTGGACAGGGGCGAACACCGGGGAGCTGTTTTTT
TRBJ1-5 TRBV27 TRBD1 NA CASSLGTGGGQPQHF TGTGCCAGCAGTTTGGGGACAGGGGGCGGACAGCCCCAGCATTTT
TRBJ2-5 TRBV11-2 TRBD2 NA CASSLGADGGAETQYF TGTGCCAGCAGCTTAGGAGCAGACGGGGGGGCGGAGACCCAGTACTTC